The source of this T cell receptor beta chain is a study of cytomegalovirus exposure and HLA in healthy donors. The CDR3 extends over 11 amino acids. With 3 bases removed from V and 12 bases from J, the gap between germline ends came to 11 bases. Germline V gene sequence: CDR1 DFQATT, CDR2 SNEGSKA (reference sequence). PCR amplification relied on 60 Vbeta primers (plus 13 Jbeta primers). Libraries were prepared by immunoSEQ multiplex PCR; TCRdb keeps only in-frame clonotypes and omits some of them. The table lists 150,000 or so clones, over 60% of them singletons. The study sampled nominally healthy donors, though unrecorded immune exposures were likely. Findings and caveats of the study: Later genetic work tied a missense DCLRE1C variant to beta-chain V and J trimming. Most TCRs appeared rarely, but some public TCRs recurred in many donors.

Concerning this clone itself: Its antigen is not identified.

This chain connects TRBV20-1 to TRBJ1-4; no firm D call. Sequencing used PBMCs. This TCR derives from a woman aged 45-60 years in good health and CMV-seropositive. The CDR3 protein is CSASPAFELFF. The CDR3 DNA is TGCAGTGCTAGCCCTGCGTTCGAACTGTTTTTT.